What follows describes a single T cell receptor beta chain. The record originates from a study of blood T cell repertoires in COVID-19. Profiled with immunoSEQ multiplex PCR; TCRdb holds only in-frame clones, not every one. Among under 250,000 clones listed, roughly 90% were seen once. CDR1 is KGHSH, CDR2 LQKENI, per germline. Losses at the gene ends were 0 bases for V and 8 bases for J; bases not matched to a gene: 4. CDR3 length: 14 residues. Sequencing was carried out using PBMCs or T cells enriched from blood (not recorded which). The chain combines TRBV18 with TRBJ2-1, with 7 bases lining up with TRBD1. The source of this sequence is a woman in her twenties or thirties with acute COVID-19. CDR3 DNA: TGTGCCAGCTCACCACCTGACAGGGTTGATGAGCAGTTCTTC. Its protein product is CASSPPDRVDEQFF.